This TCR beta chain was documented in a study of technical replicates of blood from a few donors. This clone is a singleton in its sample. Germline values: CDR1 SEHNR, CDR2 FQNEAQ (reference sequence). This CDR3 contains 13 residues. V lost 4 bases and J 8 bases, leaving 14 bases between the germline ends. Some clones are missing from TCRdb's copy, which holds only in-frame ones; the method was immunoSEQ multiplex PCR. The data contain under 65,000 clones, 86% of them singletons. The TCR originated in a human donor in good health. Some clones in this sample may be carry-over from other donors' samples. This sequence joins TRBV7-9 and TRBJ1-1; D possibly corresponds to TRBD1 (6 bases). Sequences were obtained from PBMCs. CDR3: CASSYRALDEAFF. In DNA form, the CDR3 reads TGTGCCAGCAGCTACAGGGCTTTGGACGAAGCTTTCTTT.